The 8 T cell receptor beta chains reported below all come from one sample, sequenced in a study of vaccination and CD4 T cells after COVID-19. No antigen has been assigned to these receptors. The assay that was used to sequence DNA from cultured CD4+ T cells was the Oncomine TCR Beta short-read assay. TCRdb recomputed calls from the PCR reads with MiXCR, one row per CDR3 protein. The sample has about 6,900 distinct CDR3 sequences; about 29% are singletons. Treatment reported: approximately 10-day PBMC culture with coronavirus spike peptide pools or control peptides (ViraFEST assay). During the years 2011-2018, before the COVID-19 pandemic, the unexposed donor's CD4+ T cells were collected. Sequencing was performed on CD4+ T cells from blood, cultured in vitro. The receptors shown here come from a human donor in good health.

The chain combines TRBV20-1 with TRBJ2-6; 11 nucleotides align to TRBD1. CDR1 is DFQATT, CDR2 SNEGSKA, per germline (reference sequence). After removal of 1 base from V and 1 base from J, the junction contained 3 bases not matched to a gene. The CDR3 extends over 17 amino acids. The CDR3 nucleotides are TGCAGTGCTAGAGCGGACAGGGGGCGGTCTGGGGCCAACGTCCTGACTTTC. It codes for CSARADRGRSGANVLTF.

This rearrangement joins TRBV7-3 to TRBJ1-2, with TRBD1 matching over 7 bases. The CDR3 consists of 12 residues. Germline CDR1 reads SGHTA; CDR2 reads FQGTGA. V trimming: 5 bases; J trimming: 8 bases; junction bases outside the gene matches: 5. This CDR3 reads CASSRQGEGYTF. CDR3 nucleotide sequence: TGTGCCAGCAGCAGACAGGGAGAGGGCTACACCTTC.

There are a few counts of this clonotype. V usage is TRBV19 and J usage is TRBJ2-7; D is tentatively TRBD1 or TRBD2 (5 bases each). V was cut by 8 bases and J by 0 bases, with 14 bases left in between. In germline, CDR1 is LNHDA, CDR2 SQIVND (reference sequence). This CDR3 contains 14 residues. The CDR3 sequence is CASRTWTDSYEQYF. The CDR3 coding sequence is TGTGCCAGTCGGACATGGACTGACTCCTACGAGCAGTACTTC.

This chain connects TRBV20-1 to TRBJ1-6, with D perhaps matching TRBD1 (6 bases). This CDR3 is 14 amino acids long. V was clipped by 5 bases and J by 6 bases, with 14 bases between them. Looked up from germline, CDR1 is DFQATT and CDR2 is SNEGSKA (reference sequence). The CDR3 spells CSAGRDILNSPLHF. CDR3 DNA: TGCAGTGCTGGCCGGGACATCCTTAATTCACCCCTCCACTTT.

The V call is TRBV12-3 or TRBV12-4, the J call TRBJ1-2; D gene unclear. This CDR3 is 11 amino acids long. Trimming left V 5 bases short and J 7 bases short, with 8 bases between. The CDR3 protein is CASSMGIGYTF. For the CDR3, the DNA is TGTGCCAGCAGTATGGGGATTGGCTACACCTTC.

The rearrangement joins TRBV7-3 to TRBJ2-2; maybe TRBD1 (6 bases). Germline V gives CDR1 SGHTA, CDR2 FQGTGA. This CDR3 is 14 amino acids long. Trimming cost V 5 bases and J 6 bases, with 13 bases left between them. The CDR3 region is CASSQSRGAGELFF. The CDR3, as DNA: TGTGCCAGCAGCCAAAGCAGGGGAGCCGGGGAGCTGTTTTTT.

The chain has TRBV2 and TRBJ1-1; no reliable D call. Trimming left V 8 bases short and J 5 bases short, with 15 bases between. Germline CDR1 and CDR2: SNHLY and FYNNEI. The CDR3 runs to 13 residues. CDR3 nucleotides: TGTGCCAGCGAAAAGGGAGGCGGGACTGAAGCTTTCTTT. It yields the protein CASEKGGGTEAFF.

The chain is built from TRBV5-4 and TRBJ2-7; D is possibly TRBD1 (6 bases). Between the trimmed V and J ends, which lost 0 bases and 0 bases, there was a span of 16 bases. This CDR3 spans 17 amino acids. The germline V gene has CDR1 SGHNT and CDR2 YYREEE (reference sequence). The CDR3: CASSLDFRDTNSYEQYF. The CDR3 DNA is TGTGCCAGCAGCTTGGACTTCCGGGACACCAACTCCTACGAGCAGTACTTC.